This T cell receptor beta chain was captured in a study of vaccination effects on CD4 cells after COVID-19. About the research overall: The median interval between the second dose and post-vaccine sampling was 72 days.

V was pared by 3 bases and J by 15 bases, with 18 bases between. The CDR3 contains 13 residues. The germline gives CDR1 KGHSH, CDR2 LQKENI. Before sequencing, viral peptide pools were used by the ViraFEST assay to expand antigen-specific CD4+ T cells. Between days 9 and 10 of culture, CD4+ T cells were separated out. BNT162b2 vaccine or mRNA-1273 vaccine was given to participants in two doses. Remarks on this clone: Antigen specificity is unknown.

The repertoire was sequenced with immunoSEQ multiplex PCR; TCRdb's copy has only in-frame clones and lacks some. The top ten hold around 6% of the sample, which has around 24,000 clones, roughly 81% seen once. Here the sequenced sample was CD4+ T cells from PBMCs cultured with SARS-CoV-2 spike peptides, taken after COVID-19 vaccination. The receptor's source is a human donor who received a COVID-19 vaccine. Some clones in this sample may be carry-over from other donors' samples. The chain uses TRBV18 and TRBJ2-1, with a tentative D call TRBD1 (6 bases). CDR3 region: CASSPGRDPRGFF. The CDR3 nucleotides are TGTGCCAGCTCACCCGGCCGGGACCCCAGGGGGTTCTTC.